Listed below are T cell receptor beta chains from one sample, sequenced in a study of cytomegalovirus exposure and HLA in healthy donors. Libraries were prepared by immunoSEQ multiplex PCR; TCRdb keeps only in-frame clonotypes and omits some of them. The sample lists about 50,000 clones; 55% to 85% were seen once. The sequencing input was PBMCs. These receptor sequences come from a woman aged 45-60 years in good health and CMV-seronegative. Each CDR3 is given with its conserved first and last residue. Fields, in order: D gene, J gene, V gene, clone size, CDR3 DNA, CDR3 protein. The D gene is left open where the match is weak. Clone size is stated in some rows and not others, as once, few, many or a class when expanded.

D: TRBD1
J: TRBJ1-6
V: TRBV9
size: -
DNA: TGTGCCAGCAGCCTAGGACAGGGTCGTAATTCACCCCTCCACTTT
CDR3: CASSLGQGRNSPLHF

D: -
J: TRBJ1-1
V: TRBV29-1
size: -
DNA: TGCAGCGTTCAACAGATGAACACTGAAGCTTTCTTT
CDR3: CSVQQMNTEAFF

D: TRBD1
J: TRBJ2-3
V: TRBV6-5
size: -
DNA: TGTGCCAGCAGTATCCGACAGGGGGCGGTTACGCAGTATTTT
CDR3: CASSIRQGAVTQYF

D: TRBD2
J: TRBJ2-5
V: TRBV7-3
size: -
DNA: TGTGCCAGCAGCCGGACTAGCGGGAGGTCAGAGACCCAGTACTTC
CDR3: CASSRTSGRSETQYF

D: TRBD2
J: TRBJ2-1
V: TRBV2
size: -
DNA: TGTGCCAGCAGTGAACGGGTAGCGGGGGGGCGGGAGCAGTTCTTC
CDR3: CASSERVAGGREQFF

D: TRBD1
J: TRBJ1-4
V: TRBV28
size: few
DNA: TGTGCCAGCAGCCGACAGGGAACTGGTTTTAAAAAACTGTTTTTT
CDR3: CASSRQGTGFKKLFF

D: TRBD2
J: TRBJ2-5
V: TRBV7-2
size: -
DNA: TGTGCCAGCAGCTCGACTAGCGGGGGTGGGACCCAGTACTTC
CDR3: CASSSTSGGGTQYF

D: -
J: TRBJ1-1
V: TRBV7-8
size: -
DNA: TGTGCCAGCAGCTCCTTGACGACACGAATTGAAGCTTTCTTT
CDR3: CASSSLTTRIEAFF

D: TRBD1
J: TRBJ1-1
V: TRBV5-1
size: few
DNA: TGCGCCAGCAGCGCGGGACAGGGGGGAGCTGAAGCTTTCTTT
CDR3: CASSAGQGGAEAFF

D: -
J: TRBJ2-7
V: TRBV19
size: -
DNA: TGTGCCAGTAGTGCATCGGGACACTATTACGAGCAGTACTTC
CDR3: CASSASGHYYEQYF

D: TRBD2
J: TRBJ2-3
V: TRBV5-1
size: few
DNA: TGCGCCAGCGGAACGGGGGGGGATACAGATACGCAGTATTTT
CDR3: CASGTGGDTDTQYF

D: -
J: TRBJ1-4
V: TRBV28
size: -
DNA: TGTGCCAGCAGTTCCCCACTTAGCGCAACTAATGAAAAACTGTTTTTT
CDR3: CASSSPLSATNEKLFF

D: -
J: TRBJ2-5
V: TRBV9
size: few
DNA: TGTGCCAGCAGCGTCACAGGGTACCAAGAGACCCAGTACTTC
CDR3: CASSVTGYQETQYF

D: TRBD2
J: TRBJ2-1
V: TRBV11-2
size: -
DNA: TGTGCCAGCAGCTCCGCCCAAAGAGCGGGGAATGAGCAGTTCTTC
CDR3: CASSSAQRAGNEQFF

D: TRBD2
J: TRBJ2-1
V: TRBV28
size: -
DNA: TGTGCCAGCAGTTCGACCTTGACTAGCTCCAACAATGAGCAGTTCTTC
CDR3: CASSSTLTSSNNEQFF

D: TRBD2
J: TRBJ2-2
V: TRBV6-6
size: -
DNA: TGTGCCAGCAGTTTGCTAGCGGAGGGCACCGGGGAGCTGTTTTTT
CDR3: CASSLLAEGTGELFF

D: TRBD2
J: TRBJ2-1
V: TRBV4-2
size: few
DNA: TGTGCCAGCAGCCAGGACTCTAGGACTAGCGGGAGGGTTTACAATGAGCAGTTCTTC
CDR3: CASSQDSRTSGRVYNEQFF

D: -
J: TRBJ1-6
V: TRBV7-9
size: -
DNA: TGTACCAGCGGAGAGATTTTAGAACCCCTCCACTTT
CDR3: CTSGEILEPLHF

D: -
J: TRBJ1-5
V: TRBV28
size: -
DNA: TGTGCCAGCAGCTCCCCTGCGGGCTTAGACAATCAGCCCCAGCATTTT
CDR3: CASSSPAGLDNQPQHF

D: TRBD1
J: TRBJ1-4
V: TRBV7-9
size: -
DNA: TGTGCCAGCAGCTTAGGATGGACAGGAACAACTAATGAAAAACTGTTTTTT
CDR3: CASSLGWTGTTNEKLFF

D: TRBD2
J: TRBJ2-3
V: TRBV2
size: -
DNA: TGTGCCAGCAGTAAGCGGGAGATTTCAGATACGCAGTATTTT
CDR3: CASSKREISDTQYF

D: -
J: TRBJ2-7
V: TRBV28
size: -
DNA: TGTGCCAGCAGTTCCAGGCAGAGCTCCTACGAGCAGTACTTC
CDR3: CASSSRQSSYEQYF

D: -
J: TRBJ2-7
V: TRBV30
size: -
DNA: TGTGCCTGGAGTGGGCAGGGTCAAAACTACGAGCAGTACTTC
CDR3: CAWSGQGQNYEQYF

D: -
J: TRBJ2-1
V: TRBV28
size: -
DNA: TGTGCCAGCAGTTTCCGACTAGGCTCCTACAATGAGCAGTTCTTC
CDR3: CASSFRLGSYNEQFF

D: -
J: TRBJ1-2
V: TRBV6-1
size: once
DNA: TGTGCCAGCAGTGAAGCCAGCTATGGCTACACCTTC
CDR3: CASSEASYGYTF

D: TRBD1
J: TRBJ1-3
V: TRBV6-5
size: -
DNA: TGTGCCAGCAGGGGGACAGGGTTAAACACCATATATTTT
CDR3: CASRGTGLNTIYF

D: -
J: TRBJ2-7
V: TRBV13
size: -
DNA: TGTGCCAGCAGCCCCCCCACCACAGGGAGCAACGAGTTAACCTACGAGCAGTACTTC
CDR3: CASSPPTTGSNELTYEQYF

D: TRBD2
J: TRBJ2-3
V: TRBV6-1
size: few
DNA: TGTGCCAGCAGTGAAGCGGGGTGGGGGACTAGCGGGGGGGATACGCAGTATTTT
CDR3: CASSEAGWGTSGGDTQYF

D: TRBD1
J: TRBJ1-5
V: TRBV19
size: -
DNA: TGTGCCAGTAGTGGACAGGGGGCGGAGAGGCGGCCCCAGCATTTT
CDR3: CASSGQGAERRPQHF

D: TRBD2
J: TRBJ2-3
V: TRBV5-1
size: -
DNA: TGCGCCAGCAGATGGGGGACTAGCGGGGATACAGATACGCAGTATTTT
CDR3: CASRWGTSGDTDTQYF

D: -
J: TRBJ2-1
V: TRBV7-9
size: -
DNA: TGTGCCAGCAGCCAGGACAGCTACAATGAGCAGTTCTTC
CDR3: CASSQDSYNEQFF

D: TRBD2
J: TRBJ2-2
V: TRBV5-1
size: -
DNA: TGCGCCAGCAGCCTGAGCGGGGGTACGGCCGGGGAGCTGTTTTTT
CDR3: CASSLSGGTAGELFF

D: TRBD1
J: TRBJ2-2
V: TRBV11-3
size: -
DNA: TGTGCCAGCAGCTTACGGACAGGGTCCAAAGGCACCGGGGAGCTGTTTTTT
CDR3: CASSLRTGSKGTGELFF

D: TRBD2
J: TRBJ2-2
V: TRBV7-8
size: -
DNA: TGTGCCAGCAGTCCGACTAGCGGGGGAGTCACCGGGGAGCTGTTTTTT
CDR3: CASSPTSGGVTGELFF

D: TRBD1
J: TRBJ2-2
V: TRBV6-6
size: few
DNA: TGTGCCAGCAGTCCCGGGACAGGAAACCCCCGCGGGGAGCTGTTTTTT
CDR3: CASSPGTGNPRGELFF

D: TRBD2
J: TRBJ2-1
V: TRBV25-1
size: -
DNA: TGTGCCAGCAGTGCTCCTGGGACTAGCGGGGCCTACAATGAGCAGTTCTTC
CDR3: CASSAPGTSGAYNEQFF

D: -
J: TRBJ2-6
V: TRBV6-5
size: -
DNA: TGTGCCAGCAGTTTTATCGCCGGCTCTGGGGCCAACGTCCTGACTTTC
CDR3: CASSFIAGSGANVLTF

D: TRBD2
J: TRBJ2-3
V: TRBV4-2
size: once
DNA: TGTGCCAGCAGCCAAGTTGCGGGGGAGAGCACAGATACGCAGTATTTT
CDR3: CASSQVAGESTDTQYF

D: TRBD1
J: TRBJ1-5
V: TRBV19
size: -
DNA: TGTGCCAGTACCCCCAGGGGGCATCAGCCCCAGCATTTT
CDR3: CASTPRGHQPQHF

D: TRBD2
J: TRBJ2-3
V: TRBV29-1
size: few
DNA: TGCACCGTAGCAGAAACGGGGGGGCTAGCAGATACGCAGTATTTT
CDR3: CTVAETGGLADTQYF

D: TRBD2
J: TRBJ2-5
V: TRBV30
size: -
DNA: TGTGCCTGGAACTCGGGGGGGAAGGAAGAGACCCAGTACTTC
CDR3: CAWNSGGKEETQYF

D: TRBD2
J: TRBJ2-2
V: TRBV6-6
size: few
DNA: TGTGCCAGCACTTCCGGGACTAGGACCGGGGAGCTGTTTTTT
CDR3: CASTSGTRTGELFF

D: -
J: TRBJ2-5
V: TRBV2
size: -
DNA: TGTGCCAGCAAGGTGACTAGAACTTACGGGGAGACCCAGTACTTC
CDR3: CASKVTRTYGETQYF

D: TRBD2
J: TRBJ2-1
V: TRBV7-3
size: -
DNA: TGTGCCAGCAGCTTAGGACTAGCGGGAGGGCCCCATGAGCAGTTCTTC
CDR3: CASSLGLAGGPHEQFF

D: TRBD2
J: TRBJ2-7
V: TRBV6-1
size: -
DNA: TGTGCCAGCAGTGTGACTAGCGGGACTTCCTACGAGCAGTACTTC
CDR3: CASSVTSGTSYEQYF

D: -
J: TRBJ1-4
V: TRBV2
size: -
DNA: TGTGCCAGCAGGGCTCAGGTTTCGAGTGAAAAACTGTTTTTT
CDR3: CASRAQVSSEKLFF

D: -
J: TRBJ1-2
V: TRBV27
size: -
DNA: TGTGCCAGCAAATTCGGACAGTTTAAGGGGGGCTACACCTTC
CDR3: CASKFGQFKGGYTF

D: TRBD2
J: TRBJ2-7
V: TRBV20-1
size: -
DNA: TGCAGTGCTAGAGTCGGGGGGAATATTAACTTC
CDR3: CSARVGGNINF

D: TRBD1
J: TRBJ2-3
V: TRBV25-1
size: few
DNA: TGTGCCAGCAGTGGGGATAGGGGACAGTGGGGCACAGATACGCAGTATTTT
CDR3: CASSGDRGQWGTDTQYF